Presented here are 9 T cell receptor beta chains from one specimen sequenced in a study of PD-1 blockade in classical Hodgkin lymphoma. As for time point: newly diagnosed, previously untreated cHL patient sample. Measured with immunoSEQ multiplex PCR; TCRdb has only the in-frame clones, and not every one. Of tens of thousands of clones listed, just over 90% are singletons. The sequencing sample was made of peripheral blood mononuclear cells (PBMCs). The receptors derive from a human donor with classical Hodgkin lymphoma.

The rearrangement links TRBV4-1 to TRBJ1-2; tentative D call: TRBD1 (6 bases). The CDR3 extends over 16 amino acids. Germline CDR1 reads MGHRA; CDR2 reads YSYEKL. Trimming stripped 4 bases from V and 0 bases from J, with 15 bases between. This chain's CDR3 is CASSPSTQGTNYGYTF. CDR3 DNA: TGCGCCAGCAGCCCCTCAACTCAGGGGACTAACTATGGCTACACCTTC.

The rearrangement uses TRBV9 and TRBJ2-3; no clear D gene. CDR3 length: 12 amino acids. Trimming took 3 bases from V and 4 from J, leaving 6 bases between them. The germline V gene has CDR1 SGDLS and CDR2 YYNGEE. The DNA of the CDR3 is TGTGCCAGCAGCGAGACCCCAGATACGCAGTATTTT. It translates to CASSETPDTQYF.

The rearrangement links TRBV4-1 to TRBJ2-1; 13 bases fit TRBD2. Per the germline V gene, CDR1 is MGHRA and CDR2 is YSYEKL. V was pared by 3 bases and J by 0 bases, with 8 bases of the junction left unmatched. CDR3 length equals 19 residues. The CDR3, as DNA: TGCGCCAGCAGCCAGTCCGGGACTAGCGGGGCCGGCTCCTACAATGAGCAGTTCTTC. Amino acids: CASSQSGTSGAGSYNEQFF.

The table lists this clone with a few counts. The J gene is TRBJ1-1, the V gene TRBV2; D is uncertain. V lost 8 bases to trimming and J lost 1 base, with 5 bases between them. From germline, CDR1 is SNHLY and CDR2 FYNNEI. CDR3 size: 11 residues. CDR3 nucleotides: TGTGCCAGCGCGCAGAACACTGAAGCTTTCTTT. Protein: CASAQNTEAFF.

The rearrangement joins TRBV19 to TRBJ2-5; 8 bases match TRBD1. J lost 5 bases, V lost 4 bases, and 12 bases had no gene match. The CDR3 loop spans 16 amino acids. Germline values: CDR1 LNHDA, CDR2 SQIVND (reference sequence). In DNA, the CDR3 is TGTGCCAGTAGTAGCGACAGGGGAGGACCACGGGAGACCCAGTACTTC. Residues: CASSSDRGGPRETQYF.

V gene TRBV9 combines with J gene TRBJ1-1; TRBD1 matches 10 bases. The CDR3 extends over 13 amino acids. V was clipped by 4 bases and J by 6 bases; unmatched bases: 3. Per the germline V gene, CDR1 is SGDLS and CDR2 is YYNGEE. Written as DNA, the CDR3 is TGTGCCAGCAGCATAGGACAGGGGGCTGAAGCTTTCTTT. Protein: CASSIGQGAEAFF. Based on the CDR3 plus reference TRBV9 and TRBJ1-1, the full variable domain is DSGVTQTPKHLITATGQRVTLRCSPRSGDLSVYWYQQSLDQGLQFLIQYYNGEERAKGNILERFSAQQFPDLHSELNLSSLELGDSALYFCASSIGQGAEAFFGQGTRLTVV.

The J gene is TRBJ2-6, the V gene TRBV10-2; 7 bases align to TRBD1. Germline CDR1 reads WSHSY; CDR2 reads SAAADI. Trimming removed 8 bases from V and 3 bases from J; junction bases left unmatched: 10. The CDR3 totals 16 residues. CDR3 in amino acids: CASQDRNLFGANVLTF. CDR3 nucleotide sequence: TGCGCCAGCCAGGACAGGAATCTGTTTGGGGCCAACGTCCTGACTTTC.

V gene TRBV11-3 combines with J gene TRBJ2-3, with D tentatively TRBD1 (6 bases). The ends were cut back, 6 bases at V and 5 bases at J, with 9 bases in the middle. The CDR3 sequence is 12 residues long. Germline V gives CDR1 SGHNT, CDR2 YENEEA. The CDR3 loop reads CASSLQGDTQYF. As DNA, the CDR3 is TGTGCCAGCAGTTTACAGGGAGATACGCAGTATTTT.

The chain recombines TRBV7-9 with TRBJ1-5, with D hard to call. Germline lookup yields CDR1 SEHNR and CDR2 FQNEAQ (reference sequence). The CDR3 consists of 15 residues. Trimming left V 2 bases short and J 5 bases short, with 13 bases between. CDR3 region: CASSLTGDPHQPQHF. DNA for the CDR3: TGTGCCAGCAGCTTAACCGGGGATCCCCATCAGCCCCAGCATTTT.